The 18 T cell receptor beta chains reported below all come from one sample, sequenced in a study of blood T cell repertoires in COVID-19. Only in-frame clones appear in the TCRdb table, and some are missing; sequencing was by immunoSEQ multiplex PCR. The repertoire includes approximately 300,000 clones, around 90% of them detected once, and 5% to 7% sits in the top ten. Sequencing was carried out using peripheral blood. These TCRs come from a man between 18 and 35 years old who had recovered from COVID-19.

V usage is TRBV5-1 and J usage is TRBJ2-7; possible D gene TRBD1, 6 bases. The V end was cut by 3 bases, the J end by 2 bases, with 15 bases between. The length of the CDR3 is 15 residues. CDR1 is SGHRS and CDR2 is YFSETQ in the germline V gene. The CDR3 protein is CASSSSSGQPYEQYF. The CDR3 region has the DNA TGCGCCAGCAGCTCCTCATCGGGACAACCCTACGAGCAGTACTTC.

The gene calls are TRBV2 and TRBJ2-1, with 7 bases that match TRBD2. The junction had 11 bases not matched to a gene; V was cut back by 7 bases and J by 8 bases. Germline loops: CDR1 SNHLY, CDR2 FYNNEI. There are 14 residues in the CDR3. As DNA, the CDR3 is TGTGCCAGCAAGCGGGACTCGCCTTTAGATGAGCAGTTCTTC. Its translation is CASKRDSPLDEQFF.

This chain links TRBV7-8 with TRBJ2-7; D is uncertain. V was shortened by 2 bases and J by 1 base, with 6 bases between the two germline ends. The CDR3 has 13 residues. CDR1 is SGHVS and CDR2 is FQNEAQ in the germline V gene. CDR3 amino acids: CASSLPPSYEQYF. The DNA of the CDR3 is TGTGCCAGCAGCTTACCCCCGTCCTACGAGCAGTACTTC. Supplemented by reference TRBV7-8 and TRBJ2-7, the full variable domain reads GAGVSQSPRYKVAKRGQDVALRCDPISGHVSLFWYQQALGQGPEFLTYFQNEAQLDKSGLPSDRFFAERPEGSVSTLKIQRTQQEDSAVYLCASSLPPSYEQYFGPGTRLTVT.

This clone appeared a few times. The rearrangement joins TRBV5-1 to TRBJ1-2; TRBD1 aligns across 7 bases. V trimming: 6 bases; J trimming: 6 bases; junction bases outside the gene matches: 11. The CDR3 loop spans 14 amino acids. The germline CDR1 and CDR2 sequences are SGHRS and YFSETQ. CDR3 in DNA: TGCGCCAGCAACTTAGGACAGGTCGGCGATGGCTACACCTTC. This translates into CASNLGQVGDGYTF.

The chain employs TRBV6-5 and TRBJ1-2, with a possible D match to TRBD1 (5 bases). The CDR3 has 13 residues. From germline, CDR1 is MNHEY and CDR2 SVGAGI. With 6 bases removed from V and 4 bases from J, the gap between germline ends came to 12 bases. CDR3 coding DNA: TGTGCCAGCAGAGACGATAGGGGCTATGGCTACACCTTC. This translates into CASRDDRGYGYTF.

This clone was observed a single time. This chain joins TRBV29-1 and TRBJ2-5, with D unresolved. The CDR3 loop spans 14 amino acids. CDR1 SQVTM and CDR2 ANQGSEA come from the germline V gene. V lost 0 bases and J 6 bases, leaving 14 bases between the germline ends. CDR3 sequence reads: CSVEDGTYFQTQYF. The CDR3 bases are TGCAGCGTTGAAGATGGCACATATTTTCAGACCCAGTACTTC.

In regard to this clone: This CDR3 is also generated by other DNA sequences in the sample. This rearrangement joins TRBV18 to TRBJ2-5, with TRBD2 identical over 8 bases. In germline, CDR1 is KGHSH, CDR2 LQKENI. The V and J ends lost 3 bases and 5 bases, in that order; junction bases with no gene match: 5. CDR3 length: 14 amino acids. The DNA of the CDR3 is TGTGCCAGCTCACCGAGCGGGGGCGAGGAGACCCAGTACTTC. It is translated as CASSPSGGEETQYF. The full variable domain, completed using reference TRBV18 and TRBJ2-5, is NAGVMQNPRHLVRRRGQEARLRCSPMKGHSHVYWYRQLPEEGLKFMVYLQKENIIDESGMPKERFSAEFPKEGPSILRIQQVVRGDSAAYFCASSPSGGEETQYFGPGTRLLVL.

V and J are TRBV18 and TRBJ2-7; 7 positions agree with TRBD1. The CDR3 sequence is 15 residues long. The V and J ends lost 3 bases and 7 bases, in that order; junction bases with no gene match: 12. From germline, CDR1 is KGHSH and CDR2 LQKENI. This CDR3 reads CASSPTGASGGEQYF. The DNA of the CDR3 is TGTGCCAGCTCACCTACAGGGGCCTCTGGTGGTGAGCAGTACTTC.

This rearrangement joins TRBV2 to TRBJ2-5; TRBD2 matches at 7 bases. With 4 bases clipped from V and 7 bases from J, the junction kept 9 bases outside the gene matches. The CDR3 is made up of 14 amino acids. Germline lookup yields CDR1 SNHLY and CDR2 FYNNEI. CDR3 in amino acids: CASSGTGRETTQYF. The CDR3 coding sequence is TGTGCCAGCAGTGGCACTGGGCGGGAGACGACCCAGTACTTC.

The chain recombines TRBV10-3 with TRBJ2-7; unclear D gene. Trimming stripped 3 bases from V and 3 bases from J, with 15 bases between. This CDR3 region has 15 residues. Germline V lookup: CDR1 ENHRY, CDR2 SYGVKD. CDR3 sequence reads: CAISDSPVNIYEQYF. The CDR3 DNA is TGTGCCATCAGTGATTCCCCAGTCAACATCTACGAGCAGTACTTC.

V and J are TRBV4-2 and TRBJ2-5; D is perhaps TRBD2 (7 bases). This CDR3 has 18 amino acids. Germline V gene sequence: CDR1 LGHNA, CDR2 YNFKEQ. V was pared by 1 base and J by 2 bases, with 20 bases between. CDR3 sequence: CASSQGRGTTARQETQYF. The CDR3 DNA sequence: TGTGCCAGCAGCCAAGGAAGGGGGACTACGGCCCGGCAAGAGACCCAGTACTTC.

The rearrangement uses TRBV27 and TRBJ2-7; 9 positions match TRBD1. Germline CDR1 is MNHEY and CDR2 is SMNVEV (reference sequence). The CDR3 has 17 amino acids. V trimming: 5 bases; J trimming: 0 bases; junction bases outside the gene matches: 11. CDR3 coding DNA: TGTGCCAGCAGTGCAACCGGGACAGGGTCTAGCTCCTACGAGCAGTACTTC. This codes for CASSATGTGSSSYEQYF.

This clone was found once. V gene TRBV7-6 combines with J gene TRBJ2-5; tentatively, D is TRBD2 (7 bases). The CDR3 covers 15 residues. Trimming removed 2 bases at V and 5 bases at J, with 15 bases between. CDR1 is SGHVS, CDR2 FNYEAQ, per germline. CDR3 nucleotides: TGTGCCAGCAGCTTATGGGGGGGCGCGGAGGAGACCCAGTACTTC. Its translation is CASSLWGGAEETQYF.

The chain carries TRBV11-3 and TRBJ2-5, with unresolved D. Germline assignment: CDR1 SGHNT and CDR2 YENEEA. The CDR3 is 13 residues long. V shed 1 base and J shed 3 bases, with 6 bases lying between them. This chain's CDR3 is CASSLGAEETQYF. The DNA of the CDR3 is TGTGCCAGCAGCTTAGGCGCGGAAGAGACCCAGTACTTC.

This clone was detected only a few times. V is TRBV7-9 and J is TRBJ1-2; 8 bases fit TRBD1. The ends lost 3 bases at V and 4 bases at J; junction bases unmatched: 10. The germline V gene encodes CDR1 SEHNR and CDR2 FQNEAQ (reference sequence). This CDR3 has 16 amino acids. The CDR3 bases are TGTGCCAGCAGCTTGGACAGGGACCCCCTAGGCTATGGCTACACCTTC. As protein: CASSLDRDPLGYGYTF.

This CDR3 reads CASSQGGGTGNEQFF. Written as DNA, the CDR3 is TGCGCCAGCAGCCAAGGGGGGGGGACTGGCAATGAGCAGTTCTTC. The gene calls are TRBV4-1 and TRBJ2-1; TRBD2 aligns across 7 bases. Germline V gene sequence: CDR1 MGHRA, CDR2 YSYEKL. V was clipped by 1 base and J by 6 bases; unmatched bases: 6. The CDR3 is made up of 15 amino acids.

The gene calls are TRBV20-1 and TRBJ1-5, with D possibly being TRBD1 (6 bases). The CDR3 loop spans 10 amino acids. CDR1 and CDR2 from the germline V gene are DFQATT and SNEGSKA (reference sequence). V was cut by 6 bases and J by 7 bases, with 7 bases left in between. This CDR3 reads CSAGQQPQHF. Written as DNA, the CDR3 is TGCAGTGCAGGACAGCAGCCCCAGCATTTT.

This chain connects TRBV4-2 to TRBJ2-2; 7 positions agree with TRBD2. The CDR3 spans 15 residues. Germline CDR1 reads LGHNA; CDR2 reads YNFKEQ. V shed 3 bases and J 6 bases; nucleotides not matched to a gene: 7. The chain's CDR3 is CASSQGSGGPGELFF. CDR3 in DNA: TGTGCCAGCAGCCAGGGGTCGGGAGGACCCGGGGAGCTGTTTTTT.